These 24 T cell receptor beta chains originate from one sample sequenced in a study of T cells after yellow fever vaccination. TCRdb called the 5' RACE reads again in MiXCR, with one record for every CDR3 protein. The data show some 400,000 distinct CDR3 sequences, approximately 18% seen once. This sample comprised PBMCs, obtained before the yellow fever booster vaccination. The receptors originated from a man younger than 35 who received the YFV17D yellow fever vaccine.

V and J are TRBV29-1 and TRBJ2-2; D is uncertain. The CDR3 is 12 residues long. The germline CDR1 and CDR2 sequences are SQVTM and ANQGSEA. The DNA for the CDR3 is TGCAGTGCCTCACGTGGGACCGGGGAGCTGTTTTTT. It yields the protein CSASRGTGELFF.

The rearrangement links TRBV24-1 to TRBJ1-1; 10 nucleotides agree with TRBD1. The V gene end was trimmed by 3 bases and the J gene end by 11 bases; junction bases not matched to a gene: 5. The CDR3 spans 13 residues. Germline CDR1 is KGHDR and CDR2 is SFDVKD. The CDR3 bases are TGTGCCACCAGTGATCCTCGACAGGGGGCCGCTTTCTTT. It codes for CATSDPRQGAAFF.

This chain connects TRBV20-1 to TRBJ1-6; possible D gene TRBD1, 6 bases. This CDR3 is 12 amino acids long. Trimming cost V 5 bases and J 8 bases, with 10 bases left between them. CDR1 and CDR2 (germline): DFQATT, SNEGSKA (reference sequence). CDR3: CSAPYRDSPLHF. In DNA, the CDR3 is TGCAGTGCTCCTTACAGGGATTCACCCCTCCACTTT.

This sequence joins TRBV7-6 and TRBJ2-5; 10 bases match TRBD2. This CDR3 has 13 amino acids. V was pared by 5 bases and J by 5 bases, with 2 bases of the junction left unmatched. Germline values: CDR1 SGHVS, CDR2 FNYEAQ. The CDR3 DNA reads TGTGCCAGCAGCACTAGCGGGATGGAGACCCAGTACTTC. It encodes CASSTSGMETQYF.

The rearrangement joins TRBV12-3 or TRBV12-4 to TRBJ1-1, with D uncertain. V dropped 7 bases and J dropped 0 bases, with 18 bases sitting between them. CDR3 length: 16 residues. The CDR3 region has the DNA TGTGCCAGCAATTCATTTAGGACCAGCCTGAACACTGAAGCTTTCTTT. It encodes CASNSFRTSLNTEAFF.

This clonotype was detected a few times. J is TRBJ1-3 and V is TRBV11-2; D is ambiguous. The germline V gene encodes CDR1 SGHAT and CDR2 FQNNGV. This CDR3 spans 12 amino acids. V was pared by 2 bases and J by 14 bases, with 13 bases between. This CDR3 reads CASSLPLGVVYF. The DNA of the CDR3 is TGTGCCAGCAGCTTACCCCTCGGAGTGGTATATTTT.

This clonotype was seen a handful of times. The chain carries TRBV5-1 and TRBJ1-2; D not certain. The CDR3 is 12 residues long. The germline V gene has CDR1 SGHRS and CDR2 YFSETQ. The V end was cut by 2 bases, the J end by 6 bases, with 8 bases between. The CDR3 reads CASSFGQNGYTF. In DNA form, the CDR3 reads TGCGCCAGCAGCTTTGGCCAGAATGGCTACACCTTC.

V and J are TRBV7-2 and TRBJ2-5; D may be TRBD1 (6 bases). CDR3 length: 13 residues. Germline V gene sequence: CDR1 SGHTA, CDR2 FQGNSA. V lost 6 bases, J lost 3 bases, and 11 bases lay in between. In DNA form, the CDR3 reads TGTGCCAGCAGGTCCCGGACAGAAGAGACCCAGTACTTC. Protein product: CASRSRTEETQYF. The entire variable domain, with the rest obtained from reference TRBV7-2 and TRBJ2-5, is as follows: GAGVSQSPSNKVTEKGKDVELRCDPISGHTALYWYRQSLGQGLEFLIYFQGNSAPDKSGLPSDRFSAERTGGSVSTLTIQRTQQEDSAVYLCASRSRTEETQYFGPGTRLLVL.

Written as DNA, the CDR3 is TGCAGTGCTTACTCCAGTGGGACTAATGAAAAACTGTTTTTT. Translating gives CSAYSSGTNEKLFF. The V call is TRBV20-1, the J call TRBJ1-4; D remains unclear. The germline V gene encodes CDR1 DFQATT and CDR2 SNEGSKA (reference sequence). Trimming pared 5 bases from V and 2 bases from J, leaving 12 bases between. The CDR3 is 14 amino acids.

The rearrangement links TRBV29-1 to TRBJ2-3, with TRBD1 identical over 9 bases. V shed 4 bases and J 3 bases; nucleotides not matched to a gene: 14. This CDR3 spans 17 amino acids. Germline V CDR1 and CDR2: SQVTM, ANQGSEA. DNA of the CDR3: TGCAGCGTTGGGCGGAGGCCCCGGGACAGGGCGACAGATACGCAGTATTTT. This codes for CSVGRRPRDRATDTQYF.

This clonotype was detected only a few times. The chain recombines TRBV20-1 with TRBJ2-7; 7 bases line up with TRBD1. Germline CDR1 DFQATT, CDR2 SNEGSKA (reference sequence). The CDR3 length is 12 residues. V lost 4 bases and J lost 2; bases outside the gene matches: 2. CDR3 region: CSAKGQPYEQYF. CDR3 DNA sequence: TGCAGTGCTAAGGGACAGCCCTACGAGCAGTACTTC.

This clonotype was found many times. The chain has TRBV29-1 and TRBJ1-1; possible D gene TRBD1, 6 bases. Trimming took 8 bases from V and 3 from J, leaving 16 bases between them. Germline V lookup: CDR1 SQVTM, CDR2 ANQGSEA. CDR3 length equals 13 residues. The CDR3 sequence is CSSGQRPDTEAFF. CDR3 DNA sequence: TGCAGCTCCGGACAGCGGCCCGACACTGAAGCTTTCTTT. The full variable domain, in which reference TRBV29-1 and TRBJ1-1 provide the parts outside the CDR3, is SAVISQKPSRDICQRGTSLTIQCQVDSQVTMMFWYRQQPGQSLTLIATANQGSEATYESGFVIDKFPISRPNLTFSTLTVSNMSPEDSSIYLCSSGQRPDTEAFFGQGTRLTVV.

The J gene is TRBJ2-3, the V gene TRBV4-3; 8 bases agree with TRBD2. After removal of 1 base from V and 4 bases from J, the junction contained 4 bases not matched to a gene. Germline assignment: CDR1 LGHNA and CDR2 YSLEER. The CDR3 consists of 15 residues. CDR3 loop: CASSQGRGASDTQYF. Here the CDR3 DNA reads TGCGCCAGCAGCCAAGGGCGGGGGGCCTCAGATACGCAGTATTTT.

This clonotype has more than one count but fewer than ten. The CDR3 sequence: CASGLVLSGGAGGNTIYF. CDR3 coding DNA: TGTGCTAGTGGTTTGGTATTGTCAGGGGGTGCCGGTGGAAACACCATATATTTT. The rearrangement links TRBV12-5 to TRBJ1-3; 7 nucleotides agree with TRBD1. The CDR3 sequence is 18 residues long. Germline CDR1 reads LGHNT; CDR2 reads FRNRAP. Trimming removed 0 bases from V and 3 bases from J; junction bases left unmatched: 11.

The J gene is TRBJ2-7, the V gene TRBV12-3 or TRBV12-4, with TRBD2 matching over 7 bases. Germline trimming cut 4 bases from V and 5 bases from J; bases unmatched to any gene: 5. This CDR3 is 13 amino acids long. The CDR3 nucleotides read TGTGCCAGCAGTTCGGGACTATTCCACGAGCAGTACTTC. Amino acids: CASSSGLFHEQYF.

This clonotype was seen many times. The CDR3 DNA sequence: TGTGCCAGCATGATGACAGGGCTTAGCACAGATACGCAGTATTTT. The encoded protein is CASMMTGLSTDTQYF. This rearrangement joins TRBV12-3 or TRBV12-4 to TRBJ2-3; 7 nucleotides line up with TRBD1. The CDR3 is made up of 15 amino acids. J was trimmed by 0 bases and V by 7 bases; bases with no gene match: 7.

This clonotype was found a few times. The chain employs TRBV9 and TRBJ1-3; 8 bases agree with TRBD1. V lost 3 bases to trimming and J lost 0 bases; unmatched junction nucleotides: 2. This CDR3 has 15 residues. Germline V gene sequence: CDR1 SGDLS, CDR2 YYNGEE. The CDR3 loop reads CASSGGQVSGNTIYF. CDR3 DNA: TGTGCCAGCAGCGGGGGACAGGTCTCTGGAAACACCATATATTTT.

The chain links TRBV9 to TRBJ2-3, with D unclear. The CDR3 extends over 13 amino acids. The ends were cut back, 0 bases at V and 8 bases at J, with 10 bases in the middle. Germline lookup yields CDR1 SGDLS and CDR2 YYNGEE. The CDR3 sequence: CASSVGGPVTQYF. The CDR3 nucleotides are TGTGCCAGCAGCGTAGGTGGTCCAGTTACGCAGTATTTT. Full variable domain (outside the CDR3, taken from reference TRBV9 and TRBJ2-3): DSGVTQTPKHLITATGQRVTLRCSPRSGDLSVYWYQQSLDQGLQFLIQYYNGEERAKGNILERFSAQQFPDLHSELNLSSLELGDSALYFCASSVGGPVTQYFGPGTRLTVL.

This chain links TRBV7-9 with TRBJ1-1; D is perhaps TRBD1 (6 bases). The CDR3 runs 12 residues. V was shortened by 0 bases and J by 7 bases, with 6 bases between the two germline ends. From germline, CDR1 is SEHNR and CDR2 FQNEAQ (reference sequence). For the CDR3, the DNA is TGTGCCAGCAGCTTAGCGACAGGTGAAGCTTTCTTT. Protein sequence: CASSLATGEAFF.

This clonotype was seen a few times. The rearrangement joins TRBV12-3 or TRBV12-4 to TRBJ1-2; possible D gene TRBD1, 6 bases. The CDR3 runs 14 residues. Trimming removed 6 bases from V and 6 bases from J, with 17 bases in between. CDR3 loop: CASRTTGSENGYTF. The CDR3 nucleotides read TGTGCCAGCAGGACAACAGGGTCTGAAAATGGCTACACCTTC.

The chain carries TRBV5-1 and TRBJ1-1; possibly TRBD1 for D (6 bases). The CDR3 spans 14 residues. Trimming shortened V by 4 bases and J by 4 bases, and 14 bases separated the two germline ends. Germline V gene sequence: CDR1 SGHRS, CDR2 YFSETQ. The CDR3 region has the DNA TGCGCCAGCAGCCCCAGAGGGGGGGCCACTGAAGCTTTCTTT. This translates into CASSPRGGATEAFF.

V gene TRBV5-1 combines with J gene TRBJ2-5; the D gene is possibly TRBD1 (5 bases). The CDR3 length is 16 residues. Trimming stripped 4 bases from V and 4 bases from J, with 20 bases between. Germline-derived CDR1 and CDR2 are SGHRS and YFSETQ. The CDR3 here is CASSNSQAQGAETQYF. The CDR3 DNA sequence: TGCGCCAGCAGCAATTCTCAGGCCCAAGGGGCAGAGACCCAGTACTTC. The full variable domain, in which reference TRBV5-1 and TRBJ2-5 provide the parts outside the CDR3, is KAGVTQTPRYLIKTRGQQVTLSCSPISGHRSVSWYQQTPGQGLQFLFEYFSETQRNKGNFPGRFSGRQFSNSRSEMNVSTLELGDSALYLCASSNSQAQGAETQYFGPGTRLLVL.

V usage is TRBV25-1 and J usage is TRBJ1-1, with D maybe TRBD1 (6 bases). The CDR3 spans 13 residues. Germline loops: CDR1 MGHDK, CDR2 SYGVNS. V lost 2 bases and J lost 8, with 12 bases in between. The CDR3 reads CASSEQGFREAFF. CDR3 sequence (DNA): TGTGCCAGCAGTGAACAGGGGTTCAGGGAAGCTTTCTTT.

This clonotype showed up just a few times. This chain uses TRBV12-3 or TRBV12-4 with TRBJ1-2, with 7 bases matching TRBD1. J lost 4 bases, V lost 5 bases, and 10 bases had no gene match. CDR3 length equals 15 residues. CDR3 DNA sequence: TGTGCCAGCAGTCCGACAGGGTCGCTTCGCTATGGCTACACCTTC. It translates to CASSPTGSLRYGYTF.